This TCR beta chain was identified during a study of blood T cell repertoires in COVID-19. Looking at the study overall: From T cells, B-cell-depleted T cells, or PBMCs came the material, which was cDNA or gDNA.

Recruited during active infection, patients (from Seattle) were subsequently followed longitudinally. V lost 8 bases to trimming and J lost 5 bases; unmatched junction nucleotides: 2. This CDR3 contains 12 residues. From germline, CDR1 is LNHDA and CDR2 SQIVND (reference sequence). Profiled with immunoSEQ multiplex PCR; TCRdb holds only in-frame clones, not every one. In the table there are over 150,000 clones, under 85% of which are singletons. What was sequenced was peripheral blood. This TCR was sampled from an elderly man with COVID-19, enrolled during active disease. This rearrangement joins TRBV19 to TRBJ2-2, with 7 bases that match TRBD1. The CDR3 is CASETGTGELFF. The CDR3 region has the DNA TGTGCCAGTGAGACAGGGACCGGGGAGCTGTTTTTT.